This record covers a single TCR beta chain. The V gene's germline CDR1 is LNHDA and CDR2 SQIVND (reference sequence). This CDR3 is built from 11 residues. Trimming stripped 8 bases from V and 5 bases from J, with 6 bases between. The data are from a study of cytomegalovirus exposure and HLA in healthy donors. The PCR employed 60 Vbeta primers together with 13 Jbeta primers. Profiling relied on immunoSEQ multiplex PCR, and the TCRdb table lists in-frame clones only, not all of them. Here the sample spans 63,000 or so clones, approximately 71% being singletons. This receptor was taken from a man aged 50 or older in good health and CMV-seronegative. The sample was PBMCs. V gene TRBV19 combines with J gene TRBJ2-2; D uncertain. The CDR3, as DNA: TGTGCCAGTCAGGATACCGGGGAGCTGTTTTTT. Translated, it gives CASQDTGELFF. The variable domain in full, completed from reference TRBV19 and TRBJ2-2, reads DGGITQSPKYLFRKEGQNVTLSCEQNLNHDAMYWYRQDPGQGLRLIYYSQIVNDFQKGDIAEGYSVSREKKESFPLTVTSAQKNPTAFYLCASQDTGELFFGEGSRLTVL.